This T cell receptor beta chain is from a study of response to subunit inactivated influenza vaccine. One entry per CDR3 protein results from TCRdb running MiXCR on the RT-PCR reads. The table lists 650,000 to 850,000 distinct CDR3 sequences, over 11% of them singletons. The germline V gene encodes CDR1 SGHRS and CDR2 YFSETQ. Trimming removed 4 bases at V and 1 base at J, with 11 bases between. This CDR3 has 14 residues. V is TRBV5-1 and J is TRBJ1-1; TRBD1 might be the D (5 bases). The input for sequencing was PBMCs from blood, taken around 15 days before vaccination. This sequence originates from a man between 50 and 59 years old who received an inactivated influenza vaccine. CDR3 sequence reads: CASSVITGNTEAFF. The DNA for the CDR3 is TGCGCCAGCAGCGTAATAACAGGGAACACTGAAGCTTTCTTT.